Listed here are 10 T cell receptor beta chains from one sample, sequenced in a study of T cell responses to AZD1222 COVID-19 vaccine. Some clones are missing from TCRdb's copy, which holds only in-frame ones; the method was immunoSEQ multiplex PCR. The sample lists around 150,000 clones, about 93% occurring once. This specimen was peripheral blood, taken 28 days after the second AZD1222 dose. All receptors derive from an adult who received the AZD1222 COVID-19 vaccine.

This clone occurred once. This chain uses TRBV5-6 with TRBJ1-4, with D hard to call. Germline V gene data show CDR1 as SGHDT and CDR2 as YYEEEE. This CDR3 is built from 14 residues. Trimming pared 0 bases from V and 10 bases from J, leaving 13 bases between. CDR3 DNA: TGTGCCAGCAGCTTGGGTGACGTCTTCGGAAAACTGTTTTTT. Protein: CASSLGDVFGKLFF.

This clone was detected only a few times. The DNA for the CDR3 is TGTGCCAGTACCCCGTCCCGGGGCTCGGCCGGGGAGCTGTTTTTT. Its protein is CASTPSRGSAGELFF. This chain joins TRBV19 and TRBJ2-2; perhaps D is TRBD1 or TRBD2 (5 bases each). This CDR3 region has 15 residues. The germline V and J ends were trimmed by 7 bases and 6 bases, with 18 bases remaining between them. Looked up from germline, CDR1 is LNHDA and CDR2 is SQIVND (reference sequence).

The V and J genes are TRBV4-3 and TRBJ2-7; D possibly corresponds to TRBD1 (5 bases). Germline V CDR1 and CDR2: LGHNA, YSLEER. V was trimmed by 3 bases and J by 3 bases, leaving 15 bases between them. The CDR3 totals 15 residues. The CDR3, as DNA: TGCGCCAGCAGCCAGCCCCTCAGGGTTTTCTACGAGCAGTACTTC. Translated, it gives CASSQPLRVFYEQYF.

This chain links TRBV2 with TRBJ1-5, with D perhaps matching TRBD1 (6 bases). CDR3 length equals 14 residues. The V end was cut by 5 bases, the J end by 6 bases, with 14 bases between. CDR1 is SNHLY and CDR2 is FYNNEI in the germline V gene. In DNA, the CDR3 is TGTGCCAGCAGTAGACAGGATTATACTCAGCCCCAGCATTTT. Amino acids: CASSRQDYTQPQHF.

J is TRBJ1-4 and V is TRBV15; D call uncertain. The V gene lost 5 bases and the J gene lost 8 bases, with 18 bases spanning the gap. Germline V gene sequence: CDR1 LNHNV, CDR2 YYDKDF (reference sequence). This CDR3 spans 15 amino acids. CDR3 sequence reads: CATSVGLGFWEKLFF. As DNA, the CDR3 is TGTGCCACCAGCGTTGGTTTAGGCTTCTGGGAAAAACTGTTTTTT.

The gene calls are TRBV2 and TRBJ1-5; no definite D call. The CDR3 sequence is 14 residues long. The V gene's germline CDR1 is SNHLY and CDR2 FYNNEI. V gave up 6 bases and J gave up 3 bases, with 12 bases separating them. Written as DNA, the CDR3 is TGTGCCAGCAGCTCAGACGGATACAATCAGCCCCAGCATTTT. Translated, it gives CASSSDGYNQPQHF.

The chain carries TRBV12-3 or TRBV12-4 and TRBJ1-3; no firm D call. This CDR3 has 12 residues. Trimming pared 1 base from V and 3 bases from J, leaving 1 base between. The CDR3, as DNA: TGTGCCAGCAGTTTAGTTGGAAACACCATATATTTT. It encodes CASSLVGNTIYF.

The chain carries TRBV4-1 and TRBJ1-5, with D unclear. The CDR3 is made up of 15 amino acids. Germline V lookup: CDR1 MGHRA, CDR2 YSYEKL. V was clipped by 2 bases and J by 2 bases, with 10 bases between them. CDR3 loop: CASSQPREGNQPQHF. DNA of the CDR3: TGCGCCAGCAGCCAACCGAGGGAAGGCAATCAGCCCCAGCATTTT.

The CDR3 DNA sequence: TGTGCCAGCAGCCGCGAGACATGGCCCTATGGCTACACCTTC. It translates to CASSRETWPYGYTF. V and J are TRBV5-4 and TRBJ1-2, with D unclear. Germline V lookup: CDR1 SGHNT, CDR2 YYREEE (reference sequence). The CDR3 runs 14 residues. V lost 4 bases and J 4 bases, leaving 14 bases between the germline ends.

The V gene is TRBV19, the J gene TRBJ1-5; 8 nucleotides match TRBD1. CDR1 and CDR2 (germline): LNHDA, SQIVND (reference sequence). CDR3 length: 19 residues. J lost 3 bases, V lost 4 bases, and 17 bases had no gene match. The CDR3, as DNA: TGTGCCAGTAGTAGTCCGTGGACCACAGGGGGGGATTTCAATCAGCCCCAGCATTTT. It codes for CASSSPWTTGGDFNQPQHF.